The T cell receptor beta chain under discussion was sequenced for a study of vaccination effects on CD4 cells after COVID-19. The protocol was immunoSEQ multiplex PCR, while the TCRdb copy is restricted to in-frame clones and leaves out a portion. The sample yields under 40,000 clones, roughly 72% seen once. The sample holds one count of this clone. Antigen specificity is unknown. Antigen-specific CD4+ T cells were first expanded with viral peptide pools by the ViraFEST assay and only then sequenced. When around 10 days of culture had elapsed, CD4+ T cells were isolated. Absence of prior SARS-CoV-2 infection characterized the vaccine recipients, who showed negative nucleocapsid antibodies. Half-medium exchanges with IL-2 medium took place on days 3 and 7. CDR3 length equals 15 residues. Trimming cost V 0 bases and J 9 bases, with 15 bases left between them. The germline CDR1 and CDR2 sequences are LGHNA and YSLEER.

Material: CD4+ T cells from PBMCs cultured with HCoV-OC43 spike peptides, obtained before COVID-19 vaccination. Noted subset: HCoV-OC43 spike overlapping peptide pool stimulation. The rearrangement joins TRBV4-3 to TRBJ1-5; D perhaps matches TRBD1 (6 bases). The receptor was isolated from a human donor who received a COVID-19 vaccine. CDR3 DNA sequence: TGCGCCAGCAGCCAAGAGGTGGGGGGCTGGTGGCCCCAGCATTTT. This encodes CASSQEVGGWWPQHF.